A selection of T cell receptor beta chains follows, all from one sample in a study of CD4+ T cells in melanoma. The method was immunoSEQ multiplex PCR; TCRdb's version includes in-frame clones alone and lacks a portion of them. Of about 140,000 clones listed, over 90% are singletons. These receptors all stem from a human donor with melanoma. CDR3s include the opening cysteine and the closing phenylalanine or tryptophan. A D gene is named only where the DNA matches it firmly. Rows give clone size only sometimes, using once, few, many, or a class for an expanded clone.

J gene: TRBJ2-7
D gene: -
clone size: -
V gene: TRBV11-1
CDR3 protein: CASSIRPGTTYEQYF
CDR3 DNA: TGTGCCAGCAGCATACGTCCCGGGACAACCTACGAGCAGTACTTC

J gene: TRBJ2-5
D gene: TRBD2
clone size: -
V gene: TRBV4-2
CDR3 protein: CASSQSGGGTQYF
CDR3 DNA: TGTGCCAGCAGCCAAAGCGGGGGGGGGACCCAGTACTTC

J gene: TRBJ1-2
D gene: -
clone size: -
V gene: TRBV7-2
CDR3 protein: CASSPYGDGYTF
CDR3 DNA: TGTGCCAGCAGCCCTTACGGCGACGGCTACACCTTC

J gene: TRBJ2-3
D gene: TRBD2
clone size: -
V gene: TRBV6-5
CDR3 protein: CASSYSGGSTDTQYF
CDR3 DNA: TGTGCCAGCAGTTATTCCGGGGGGAGCACAGATACGCAGTATTTT

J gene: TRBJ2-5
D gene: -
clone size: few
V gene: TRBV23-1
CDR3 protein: CASSQSGLAGETQYF
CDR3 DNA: TGCGCCAGCAGTCAATCTGGGCTAGCTGGGGAGACCCAGTACTTC

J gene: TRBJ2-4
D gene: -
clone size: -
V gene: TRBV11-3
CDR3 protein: CASSLREGNIQYF
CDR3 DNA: TGTGCCAGCAGCTTAAGAGAGGGGAACATTCAGTACTTC

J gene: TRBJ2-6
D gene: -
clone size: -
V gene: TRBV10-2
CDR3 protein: CASNAGFSGANVLTF
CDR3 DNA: TGCGCCAGCAATGCAGGGTTTTCTGGGGCCAACGTCCTGACTTTC

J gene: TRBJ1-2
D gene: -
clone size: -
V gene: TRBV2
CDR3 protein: CASSEEKTAYGYTF
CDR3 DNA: TGTGCCAGCAGTGAGGAAAAAACGGCCTATGGCTACACCTTC

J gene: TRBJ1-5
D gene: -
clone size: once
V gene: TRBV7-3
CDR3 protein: CASSLRGRRLSNQPQHF
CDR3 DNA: TGTGCCAGCAGCTTAAGGGGCAGGCGTTTGAGCAATCAGCCCCAGCATTTT

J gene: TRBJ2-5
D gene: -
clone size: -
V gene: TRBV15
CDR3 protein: CATSRDRDVKTQYF
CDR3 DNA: TGTGCCACCAGCAGAGACCGGGACGTGAAGACCCAGTACTTC

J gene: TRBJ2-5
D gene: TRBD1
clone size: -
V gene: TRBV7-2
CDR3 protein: CASRPPGQGIRETQYF
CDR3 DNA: TGTGCCAGCAGACCGCCGGGACAGGGGATCCGAGAGACCCAGTACTTC

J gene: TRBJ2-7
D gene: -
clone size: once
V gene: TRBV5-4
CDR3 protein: CASSLRGYAYEQYF
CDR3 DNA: TGTGCCAGCAGCCTGCGTGGGTATGCCTACGAGCAGTACTTC

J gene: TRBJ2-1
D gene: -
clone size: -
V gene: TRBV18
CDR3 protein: CASSPLMGSLYNEQFF
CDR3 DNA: TGTGCCAGCTCACCACTCATGGGGTCTCTTTACAATGAGCAGTTCTTC

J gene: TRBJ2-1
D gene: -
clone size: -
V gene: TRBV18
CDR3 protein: CASSPLDGGGEQFF
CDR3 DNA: TGTGCCAGCTCACCGCTTGATGGAGGCGGGGAGCAGTTCTTC

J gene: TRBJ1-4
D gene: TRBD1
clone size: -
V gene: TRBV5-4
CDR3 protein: CASSLAGQPSEKLFF
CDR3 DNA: TGTGCCAGCAGCCTTGCGGGACAGCCATCAGAAAAACTGTTTTTT

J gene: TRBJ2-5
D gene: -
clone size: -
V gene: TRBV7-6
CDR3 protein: CASSLGRQIRRQETQYF
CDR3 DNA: TGTGCCAGCAGCTTGGGGCGGCAGATCCGGAGGCAAGAGACCCAGTACTTC

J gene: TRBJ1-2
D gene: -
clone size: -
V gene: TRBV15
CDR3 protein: CATSPTGPYGYTF
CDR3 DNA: TGTGCCACCAGCCCCACAGGGCCCTATGGCTACACCTTC

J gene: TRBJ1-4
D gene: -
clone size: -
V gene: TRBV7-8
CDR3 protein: CASSRRGGINEKLFF
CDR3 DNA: TGTGCCAGCAGTCGAAGGGGGGGGATTAATGAAAAACTGTTTTTT

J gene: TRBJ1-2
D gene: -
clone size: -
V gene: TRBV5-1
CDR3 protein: CASSLAGGPGYGYTF
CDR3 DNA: TGCGCCAGCAGCTTGGCGGGGGGCCCGGGCTATGGCTACACCTTC

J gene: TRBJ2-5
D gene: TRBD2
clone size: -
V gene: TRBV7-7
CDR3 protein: CASGNGGGRETQYF
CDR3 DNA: TGTGCCAGCGGCAACGGGGGGGGCCGAGAGACCCAGTACTTC

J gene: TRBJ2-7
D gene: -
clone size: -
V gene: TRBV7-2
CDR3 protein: CASSLGGGSYEQYF
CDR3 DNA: TGTGCCAGCAGCTTAGGTGGGGGCTCCTACGAGCAGTACTTC

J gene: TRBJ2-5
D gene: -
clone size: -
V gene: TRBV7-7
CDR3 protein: CASSLDSQETQYF
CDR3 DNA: TGTGCCAGCAGCTTAGACTCCCAAGAGACCCAGTACTTC

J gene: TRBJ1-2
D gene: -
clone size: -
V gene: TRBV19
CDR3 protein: CASTQGEYGYTF
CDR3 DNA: TGTGCCAGTACGCAGGGAGAATATGGCTACACCTTC

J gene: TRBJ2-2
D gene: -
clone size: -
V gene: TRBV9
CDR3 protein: CASSRGGPTGELFF
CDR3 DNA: TGTGCCAGCAGCCGAGGGGGGCCCACCGGGGAGCTGTTTTTT

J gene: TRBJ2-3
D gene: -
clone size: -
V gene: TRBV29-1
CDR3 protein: CSVGDRPNTQYF
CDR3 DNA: TGCAGCGTTGGGGACCGCCCAAATACGCAGTATTTT

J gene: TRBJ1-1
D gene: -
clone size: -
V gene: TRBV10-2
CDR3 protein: CASNLPGNTEAFF
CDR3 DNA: TGCGCCAGCAATTTACCAGGGAACACTGAAGCTTTCTTT

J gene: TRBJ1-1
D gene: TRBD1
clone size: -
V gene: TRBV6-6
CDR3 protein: CASSWDSNTEAFF
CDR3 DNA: TGTGCCAGCAGTTGGGACAGTAACACTGAAGCTTTCTTT

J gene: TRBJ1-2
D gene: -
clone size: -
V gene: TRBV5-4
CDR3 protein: CASSLVSGEPYGYTF
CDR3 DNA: TGTGCCAGCAGCTTGGTATCAGGCGAGCCCTATGGCTACACCTTC

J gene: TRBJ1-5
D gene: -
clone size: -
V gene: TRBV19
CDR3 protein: CASYGRLNQPQHF
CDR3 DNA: TGTGCCAGTTACGGACGGTTGAATCAGCCCCAGCATTTT

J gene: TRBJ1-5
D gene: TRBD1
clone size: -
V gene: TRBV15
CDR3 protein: CATSRAGQVLPNQPQHF
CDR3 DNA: TGTGCCACCAGCAGAGCAGGACAGGTCCTCCCAAATCAGCCCCAGCATTTT

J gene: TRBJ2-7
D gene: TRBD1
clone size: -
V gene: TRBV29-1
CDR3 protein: CSVRDRTYEQYF
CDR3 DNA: TGCAGCGTTCGGGACAGGACTTACGAGCAGTACTTC

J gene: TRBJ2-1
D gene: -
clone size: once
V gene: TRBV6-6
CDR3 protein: CASRSGSWNEQFF
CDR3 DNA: TGTGCCAGCCGATCAGGGAGTTGGAATGAGCAGTTCTTC

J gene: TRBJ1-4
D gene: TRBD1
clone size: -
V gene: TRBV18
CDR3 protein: CASAGQVGEKLFF
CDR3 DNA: TGTGCCAGCGCGGGACAGGTAGGAGAAAAACTGTTTTTT

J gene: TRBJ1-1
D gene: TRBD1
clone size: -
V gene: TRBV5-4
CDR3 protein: CASSWHRGGNTEAFF
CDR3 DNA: TGTGCCAGCAGCTGGCACAGGGGCGGGAACACTGAAGCTTTCTTT

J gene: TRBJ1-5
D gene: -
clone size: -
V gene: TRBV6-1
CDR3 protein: CASSEVEWSNQPQHF
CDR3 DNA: TGTGCCAGCAGTGAAGTCGAGTGGAGCAATCAGCCCCAGCATTTT

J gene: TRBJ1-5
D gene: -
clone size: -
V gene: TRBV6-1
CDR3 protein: CASSEGGQVRNQPQHF
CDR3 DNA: TGTGCCAGCAGTGAAGGGGGGCAGGTCCGAAATCAGCCCCAGCATTTT

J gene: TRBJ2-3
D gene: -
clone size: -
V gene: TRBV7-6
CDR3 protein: CASSFLPTGPADTQYF
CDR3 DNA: TGTGCCAGCAGCTTCCTCCCGACAGGCCCAGCAGATACGCAGTATTTT

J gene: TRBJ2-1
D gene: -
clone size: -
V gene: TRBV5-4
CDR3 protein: CASSLAQNNEQFF
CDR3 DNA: TGTGCCAGCAGCTTGGCTCAGAATAATGAGCAGTTCTTC

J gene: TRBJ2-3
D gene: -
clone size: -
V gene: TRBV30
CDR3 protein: CAWSLDVTDTQYF
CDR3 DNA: TGTGCCTGGAGTCTCGACGTGACAGATACGCAGTATTTT

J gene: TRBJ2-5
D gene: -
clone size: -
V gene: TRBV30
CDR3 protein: CAWRRFQETQYF
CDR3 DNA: TGTGCCTGGAGGAGATTCCAAGAGACCCAGTACTTC